Sequencing of this T cell receptor beta chain was carried out in a study of cytomegalovirus exposure and HLA in healthy donors. The study, taken as a whole, reports: Generally TCR sequences proved uncommon, though certain public TCRs appeared in numerous donors. Exclusion as indistinguishable affected some V segments, including TRBV6-2 and TRBV6-3.

The CDR3 is 13 amino acids. Per the germline V gene, CDR1 is MNHEY and CDR2 is SVGAGI. With 6 bases removed from V and 1 base from J, the gap between germline ends came to 9 bases. Worth noting for this clone: Its specificity is unknown.

PCR employed 60 Vbeta and 13 Jbeta primers. Study processing details: Later reanalysis found about 80 million unique TCR beta chains, roughly 10 million of them shared. Clones were sequenced by immunoSEQ multiplex PCR, and TCRdb holds only the in-frame ones, with some missing. The DNA was the basis for D and trimming; V, J and clone size are from that table. Of approximately 160,000 clones listed, roughly 80% are singletons. The specimen sequenced was PBMCs. This clonotype was sampled from a woman aged 18-29 years in good health and CMV-seronegative. The chain joins TRBV6-5 to TRBJ2-5; D might be TRBD1 (7 bases). CDR3 DNA sequence: TGTGCCAGCAGCAGGGGGGTCCAAGAGACCCAGTACTTC. It is translated as CASSRGVQETQYF.